The rows below give T cell receptor beta chains drawn from one sample of a study of blood T cell repertoires in COVID-19. TCRdb's copy holds only in-frame clones and misses some; the assay was immunoSEQ multiplex PCR. This repertoire shows about 310,000 clones, 87% found once; its top ten account for around 9%. The sample consisted of PBMCs or T cells enriched from blood (not recorded which). All receptors derive from a woman between 18 and 30 years old who had recovered from COVID-19. The CDR3 runs from the conserved cysteine through the conserved F or W. A D gene is named only where the DNA matches it firmly. The size field is filled for only some rows; it gives once, few, many or a size class.

V gene	D gene	J gene	clone size	CDR3 protein	CDR3 DNA
TRBV5-1	-	TRBJ1-1	-	CASSLGRGGTEAFF	TGCGCCAGCAGCCTCGGACGGGGGGGCACTGAAGCTTTCTTT
TRBV28	-	TRBJ2-7	-	CAIKGGQPYEQYF	TGTGCCATAAAGGGGGGACAGCCCTACGAGCAGTACTTC
TRBV28	TRBD1	TRBJ2-5	-	CASSTLTGVGRETQYF	TGTGCCAGCAGTACCTTAACAGGGGTGGGGAGAGAGACCCAGTACTTC
TRBV11-3	TRBD1	TRBJ1-1	once	CASSLRQGDGTEAFF	TGTGCCAGCAGCTTAAGACAGGGGGACGGTACTGAAGCTTTCTTT
TRBV7-2	TRBD1	TRBJ1-1	-	CASSLWDRGNTEAFF	TGTGCCAGCAGCTTATGGGACAGGGGGAACACTGAAGCTTTCTTT
TRBV7-2	TRBD1	TRBJ1-1	-	CASSSGQGGWTEAFF	TGTGCCAGCAGCTCTGGACAGGGTGGTTGGACTGAAGCTTTCTTT
TRBV3-1/TRBV3-2	TRBD2	TRBJ2-1	-	CASSQGDLGGEQFF	TGTGCCAGCAGCCAAGGGGACTTGGGGGGGGAGCAGTTCTTC
TRBV6-5	TRBD1	TRBJ1-3	-	CASSWDRAGNTIYF	TGTGCCAGCAGCTGGGACAGGGCTGGAAACACCATATATTTT
TRBV7-9	TRBD1	TRBJ1-3	-	CASSYDRGKSSGNTIYF	TGTGCCAGCAGCTATGACAGGGGCAAAAGCTCTGGAAACACCATATATTTT
TRBV27	-	TRBJ1-1	-	CASRAYREMNTEAFF	TGTGCCAGCAGAGCCTACAGGGAAATGAACACTGAAGCTTTCTTT
TRBV11-2	TRBD1	TRBJ1-4	-	CASSLGQGREKLFF	TGTGCCAGCAGCTTAGGACAGGGGAGAGAAAAACTGTTTTTT
TRBV28	TRBD2	TRBJ2-3	once	CASSLWLGGRVDTQYF	TGTGCCAGCAGTTTATGGCTGGGCGGGAGGGTGGATACGCAGTATTTT
TRBV2	TRBD2	TRBJ2-7	-	CASSGTSGWQSSYEQYF	TGTGCCAGCAGTGGGACTAGCGGGTGGCAGAGCTCCTACGAGCAGTACTTC
TRBV21-1	-	TRBJ1-1	-	CASSKVALWGDTEAFF	TGTGCCAGCAGCAAAGTCGCACTGTGGGGGGACACTGAAGCTTTCTTT
TRBV6-5	-	TRBJ1-2	once	CASRRQYGYTF	TGTGCCAGCAGAAGACAGTATGGCTACACCTTC
TRBV28	TRBD1	TRBJ1-2	-	CASSLSGGDYYGYTF	TGTGCCAGCAGTTTGTCAGGGGGCGATTACTATGGCTACACCTTC
TRBV7-9	-	TRBJ2-7	-	CASSLVSSAYEQYF	TGTGCCAGCAGCTTAGTCTCTAGCGCCTACGAGCAGTACTTC
TRBV5-4	-	TRBJ1-2	-	CASSFGGTQYGYTF	TGTGCCAGCAGCTTCGGGGGGACGCAGTATGGCTACACCTTC
TRBV25-1	-	TRBJ2-4	-	CASIGPRGTIQYF	TGTGCCAGCATCGGACCTAGGGGAACCATTCAGTACTTC
TRBV5-4	TRBD2	TRBJ2-7	-	CASSLDPSGGTSYEQYF	TGTGCCAGCAGCTTGGATCCTAGCGGGGGGACATCCTACGAGCAGTACTTC
TRBV3-1/TRBV3-2	TRBD2	TRBJ2-3	-	CASSHHPPSGGFTDTQYF	TGTGCCAGCAGCCACCACCCCCCCAGCGGGGGCTTCACAGATACGCAGTATTTT
TRBV11-2	-	TRBJ1-2	-	CASSLAGDYGYTF	TGTGCCAGCAGCTTAGCGGGAGACTATGGCTACACCTTC
TRBV5-1	-	TRBJ1-1	once	CASSLGAGLNTEAFF	TGCGCCAGCAGCTTGGGGGCAGGCTTGAACACTGAAGCTTTCTTT
TRBV27	TRBD2	TRBJ2-1	-	CASSWGGGNEQFF	TGTGCCAGCAGTTGGGGCGGGGGCAATGAGCAGTTCTTC
TRBV18	-	TRBJ2-7	-	CASSSAVRDNYYEQYF	TGTGCCAGCTCATCTGCCGTCCGGGACAATTACTACGAGCAGTACTTC
TRBV30	-	TRBJ2-1	-	CAWRDEGSSSYNEQFF	TGTGCCTGGAGGGATGAGGGCAGCTCTAGCTACAATGAGCAGTTCTTC
TRBV15	-	TRBJ1-1	-	CATSRGGTQNTEAFF	TGTGCCACCAGCAGAGGCGGGACCCAGAACACTGAAGCTTTCTTT
TRBV7-3	TRBD2	TRBJ2-1	once	CASSQGLVLFNEQFF	TGTGCCAGCAGCCAGGGACTAGTTCTTTTCAATGAGCAGTTCTTC
TRBV19	TRBD2	TRBJ2-1	few	CASSSITSGSRGLIF	TGTGCCAGTAGTTCGATAACTAGCGGGAGTCGTGGGCTAATCTTC
TRBV6-2/TRBV6-3	-	TRBJ2-7	-	CASSYEALYEQYF	TGTGCCAGCAGTTATGAGGCCCTCTACGAGCAGTACTTC
TRBV7-9	-	TRBJ2-7	-	CASSLVGAPGSEQYF	TGTGCCAGCAGCTTAGTAGGGGCCCCGGGCTCCGAGCAGTACTTC
TRBV6-5	TRBD1	TRBJ2-7	-	CASSRTGGFLNEQYF	TGTGCCAGCAGTAGGACAGGGGGCTTCTTGAACGAGCAGTACTTC
TRBV18	-	TRBJ1-2	-	CASSPPGEYYGYTF	TGTGCCAGCTCACCACCCGGAGAGTACTATGGCTACACCTTC
TRBV9	-	TRBJ1-2	-	CASSAGGISYGYTF	TGTGCCAGCAGCGCCGGAGGTATTTCCTATGGCTACACCTTC
TRBV7-3	-	TRBJ2-7	-	CASSVQQGYEQYF	TGTGCCAGCAGCGTCCAACAGGGCTACGAGCAGTACTTC
TRBV28	TRBD1	TRBJ2-1	-	CASSWGQNSYNEQFF	TGTGCCAGCAGTTGGGGACAGAACTCCTACAATGAGCAGTTCTTC
TRBV5-1	TRBD1	TRBJ1-4	-	CASSLDRGTNEKLFF	TGCGCCAGCAGCTTGGACAGGGGTACTAATGAAAAACTGTTTTTT